This T cell receptor beta chain was observed in a study of blood T cell repertoires in COVID-19. Across the study: From the United States, Italy and Spain came samples of acute and convalescent COVID-19. The cDNA or gDNA used as material had been derived from T cells, B-cell-depleted T cells, or PBMCs.

Original data processing: Amplifying reference gene primers gave estimates of nucleated cell counts. Measured with immunoSEQ multiplex PCR; TCRdb has only the in-frame clones, and not every one. Clone size and V and J calls were adopted from that table, with D and trimming inferred from the DNA. Seen here are 250,000 to 300,000 clones, about nine tenths observed once, and the top ten hold roughly 2%. The germline V gene encodes CDR1 MNHEY and CDR2 SVGEGT. The length of the CDR3 is 14 residues. V lost 6 bases to trimming and J lost 7 bases, with 15 bases between them. The sequence came from a woman aged 50 to 60 who had recovered from COVID-19. Sample: peripheral blood. The chain is built from TRBV6-2 or TRBV6-3 and TRBJ2-2; D is possibly TRBD2 (6 bases). CDR3 sequence (DNA): TGTGCCAGCAGCCCCCGGGCGCGGGACGGGGAGCTGTTTTTT. Its protein product is CASSPRARDGELFF.